The source of this T cell receptor (beta chain) is a study of blood T cell repertoires in COVID-19. Study overall: Samples representing acute and convalescent COVID-19 were sourced from the United States, Italy and Spain.

Generated by immunoSEQ multiplex PCR, the TCRdb table keeps only in-frame clones and is missing some. The sample carries a few hundred thousand clones, around nine tenths recorded once. Enrollment of patients from Seattle took place during active infection, with longitudinal follow-up. The CDR3 runs to 14 residues. The V gene's germline CDR1 is SGHRS and CDR2 YFSETQ. V gave up 7 bases and J gave up 3 bases, with 14 bases separating them. This clonotype was obtained from a man younger than 35 with COVID-19, enrolled during active disease. Input material: peripheral blood. The chain carries TRBV5-1 and TRBJ2-1; D is ambiguous. This chain's CDR3 is CASCLSANYNEQFF. The CDR3, as DNA: TGCGCCAGCTGTCTGAGCGCGAACTACAATGAGCAGTTCTTC.